This is a list of T cell receptor beta chains from one sample in a study of radiotherapy plus CTLA-4 blockade in lung cancer. Clones were read by immunoSEQ multiplex PCR, and TCRdb kept only the in-frame ones, dropping some. The sample consists of fewer than 55,000 clones, 75% to 80% of them appearing once. This material consisted of peripheral blood, taken from a patient treated with radiotherapy plus ipilimumab. The receptors were sampled from a human donor with non-small cell lung cancer whose response to radiotherapy plus ipilimumab could not be evaluated. Each CDR3 is given with its conserved first and last residue.

length,V,J,CDR3
14,TRBV2,TRBJ2-3,CASSPRQSTDTQYF
14,TRBV7-9,TRBJ1-5,CASSQDRGGQPQHF
19,TRBV4-3,TRBJ1-4,CASSFIVRDRGHRGEKLFF
11,TRBV27,TRBJ2-7,CASSSGWQQYF
13,TRBV7-2,TRBJ1-2,CASSIPLNYGYTF
14,TRBV6-5,TRBJ1-3,CASRLRDSGNTIYF
18,TRBV27,TRBJ2-1,CASSLSPQVGVGGNEQFF
15,TRBV4-1,TRBJ2-1,CASSQQGATYNEQFF
18,TRBV19,TRBJ2-2,CASSAPDRGVANTGELFF
15,TRBV9,TRBJ2-5,CASSLGLAGGETQYF
14,TRBV6-5,TRBJ1-3,CASTNPGGGNTIYF
13,TRBV2,TRBJ1-1,CAIMDTGRTEAFF
14,TRBV7-2,TRBJ2-5,CASSLGTSSETQYF
13,TRBV6-1,TRBJ1-5,CASKFDSNQPQHF
15,TRBV10-2,TRBJ2-5,CASSDVLAVRETQYF
14,TRBV7-9,TRBJ2-5,CASSSTGQGETQYF
17,TRBV2,TRBJ2-6,CASSEVSGNSGANVLTF
15,TRBV7-9,TRBJ1-1,CASSQIDRSNTEAFF
17,TRBV4-1,TRBJ2-5,CASSQEGLAGEWETQYF
15,TRBV19,TRBJ1-5,CASSRTVFQAQPQHF
15,TRBV7-9,TRBJ1-1,CASSLAGTMNTEAFF
17,TRBV6-1,TRBJ1-4,CASSDWGGSAFNEKLFF
14,TRBV2,TRBJ1-1,CATSKGGSHTEAFF
14,TRBV6-4,TRBJ2-7,CASSPDRNSYEQYF
13,TRBV9,TRBJ1-2,CASSGGPDYGYTF
15,TRBV7-2,TRBJ2-7,CASSSRGQTNYEQYF
18,TRBV7-3,TRBJ1-3,CASSLIPVGGLSGNTIYF
16,TRBV18,TRBJ1-1,CASSQQEQDINTEAFF
15,TRBV6-5,TRBJ2-2,CASSYTGDHTGELFF
16,TRBV2,TRBJ2-3,CASRELAGPPTDTQYF
14,TRBV5-1,TRBJ2-5,CASSHGTAQETQYF
14,TRBV7-2,TRBJ1-1,CASSPQGQNTEAFF
15,TRBV5-1,TRBJ2-7,CASSLVGGGAFEQYF
15,TRBV5-1,TRBJ1-3,CASSQGWTGGNTIYF
16,TRBV28,TRBJ2-5,CASSAWTGGYQETQYF
15,TRBV6-1,TRBJ2-1,CASSEVTSANNEQFF
14,TRBV7-9,TRBJ2-7,CASSLTGPSYEQYF
12,TRBV10-3,TRBJ1-5,CAIGANNQPQHF
16,TRBV6-1,.,CASSEEIWGPPYEQYF
15,TRBV16,TRBJ2-7,CASSQAGTGPVEQYF
16,TRBV19,TRBJ2-1,CASSIEGGLAFNEQFF
12,TRBV7-2,TRBJ2-1,CASSFYGDEQFF
11,TRBV18,TRBJ2-7,CASSPNSEQYF
17,TRBV4-1,TRBJ2-6,CASSQGRVRTGANVLTF
14,TRBV29-1,TRBJ1-1,CSVLKGQANTEAFF
18,TRBV28,TRBJ1-2,CASSLVNRRYKANYGYTF
15,TRBV5-8,TRBJ2-7,CASSLASGQFYEQYF
14,TRBV5-1,TRBJ1-2,CASSMGQGASGYTF
17,TRBV15,TRBJ2-5,CATSANPSGGAGETQYF
16,TRBV4-3,TRBJ1-2,CASSQDLSTSNYGYTF
14,TRBV6-1,TRBJ1-1,CASSELTVNTEAFF
15,TRBV19,TRBJ2-2,CASITSRGHTGELFF
16,TRBV28,TRBJ2-7,CASSFHLAALSYEQYF